This T cell receptor beta chain was recovered during a study of T cell responses to AZD1222 COVID-19 vaccine. A remark on this clone: Its antigen remains unidentified.

TCRdb's copy holds only in-frame clones and misses some; the assay was immunoSEQ multiplex PCR. Of about 150,000 clones listed, 94% were seen once; the top ten hold 1.3%. This CDR3 comprises 13 residues. Looked up from germline, CDR1 is SQVTM and CDR2 is ANQGSEA. Trimming took 6 bases from V and 6 from J, leaving 14 bases between them. Study-level results: AZD1222 recipients seropositive at baseline numbered only 6 or 7. Donors in the cohort were predominantly white British and more often female, and clonal diversity was possibly underestimated. When two AZD1222 doses had been given, Spike-specific TCR breadth and depth rose.

V is TRBV29-1 and J is TRBJ2-2, with unresolved D. The receptor was isolated from an adult in good health. The sample in question was peripheral blood, obtained on day 0 of AZD1222 vaccination. The DNA of the CDR3 is TGCAGCGTCCCTCTCTCCGGGCCCGGGGAGCTGTTTTTT. It specifies CSVPLSGPGELFF.